This TCR beta chain appears in the sequencing data of a study of T cell responses to AZD1222 COVID-19 vaccine. Study-wide results and caveats: Clonal diversity may have been underestimated in mostly white British donors. Just six people given AZD1222 tested seropositive at baseline.

CDR3 length: 15 residues. CDR1 LGHNA and CDR2 YSLEER come from the germline V gene. Deletions cut 2 bases from V and 4 bases from J, with 14 bases between. The analysis combined second doses at about 4 or about 12 weeks. The method was immunoSEQ multiplex PCR; TCRdb's version includes in-frame clones alone and lacks a portion of them. The data hold about 100,000 clones, with around 93% observed a single time. Notes on this clone: Its specificity is not known.

This receptor was obtained from an adult who received the AZD1222 COVID-19 vaccine. V gene TRBV4-3 combines with J gene TRBJ1-2; D gene unclear. The sequences come from peripheral blood, collected 28 days after the second AZD1222 dose. The CDR3 region is CASSQIAPQSYGYTF. CDR3 DNA: TGCGCCAGCAGCCAAATAGCACCCCAATCCTATGGCTACACCTTC.